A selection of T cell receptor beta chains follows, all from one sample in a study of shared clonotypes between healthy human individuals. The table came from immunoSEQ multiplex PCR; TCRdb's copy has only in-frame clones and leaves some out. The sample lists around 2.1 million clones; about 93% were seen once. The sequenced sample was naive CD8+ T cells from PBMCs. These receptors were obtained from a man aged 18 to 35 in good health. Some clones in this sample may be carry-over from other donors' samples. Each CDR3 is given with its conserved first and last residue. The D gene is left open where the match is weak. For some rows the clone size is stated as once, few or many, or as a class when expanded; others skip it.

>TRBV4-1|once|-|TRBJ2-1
CASSQPGLYNEQFF
TGCGCCAGCAGCCAGCCGGGACTCTACAATGAGCAGTTCTTC
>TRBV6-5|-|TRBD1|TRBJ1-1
CASSPRQGTITEAFF
TGTGCCAGCAGCCCCAGACAGGGGACGATCACTGAAGCTTTCTTT
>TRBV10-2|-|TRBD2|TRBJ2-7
CASSVAGRGYEQYF
TGCGCCAGCAGTGTTGCAGGGCGGGGGTACGAGCAGTACTTC
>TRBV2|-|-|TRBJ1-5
CASSESEGISNQPQHF
TGTGCCAGCAGTGAATCCGAAGGAATTAGCAATCAGCCCCAGCATTTT
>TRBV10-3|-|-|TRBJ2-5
CAIGGTQETQYF
TGTGCCATCGGGGGGACACAAGAGACCCAGTACTTC
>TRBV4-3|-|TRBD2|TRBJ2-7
CASSQGLAGFYEQYF
TGCGCCAGCAGCCAGGGACTAGCGGGATTCTACGAGCAGTACTTC
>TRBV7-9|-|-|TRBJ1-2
CASSLGHYGYTF
TGTGCCAGCAGCTTAGGTCACTATGGCTACACCTTC
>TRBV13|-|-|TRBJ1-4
CASSLGRLSSEKLFF
TGTGCCAGCAGCTTAGGCCGCCTATCGAGTGAAAAACTGTTTTTT
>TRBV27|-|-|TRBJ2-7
CADRPEGSEQYF
TGTGCCGACCGGCCGGAGGGCTCCGAGCAGTACTTC
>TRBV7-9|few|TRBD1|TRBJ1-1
CASSDRGLNTEAFF
TGTGCCAGCAGTGACAGGGGGCTTAACACTGAAGCTTTCTTT
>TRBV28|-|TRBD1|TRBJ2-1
CASSSGQPNNEQFF
TGTGCCAGCAGCTCGGGACAGCCAAACAATGAGCAGTTCTTC
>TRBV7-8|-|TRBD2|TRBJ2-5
CASSSRTSGRDSSQYF
TGTGCCAGCAGCTCCCGGACTAGCGGGAGGGATTCGTCCCAGTACTTC
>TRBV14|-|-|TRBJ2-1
CASSQESATEQFF
TGTGCCAGCAGCCAAGAATCCGCGACTGAGCAGTTCTTC
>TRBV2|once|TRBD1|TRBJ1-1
CASRPWGQTNTEAFF
TGTGCCAGCAGGCCATGGGGACAGACGAACACTGAAGCTTTCTTT
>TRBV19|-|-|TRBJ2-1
CASSTGPQHSYNEQFF
TGTGCCAGTAGTACGGGCCCCCAACACTCCTACAATGAGCAGTTCTTC
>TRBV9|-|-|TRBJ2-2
CASSLPGDEGTGELFF
TGTGCCAGCTCGCTTCCAGGGGATGAGGGCACCGGGGAGCTGTTTTTT
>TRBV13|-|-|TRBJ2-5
CASSLSGEETQYF
TGTGCCAGCAGCTTATCAGGGGAAGAGACCCAGTACTTC
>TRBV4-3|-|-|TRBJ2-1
CASSQAGRKTTIKLNNEQFF
TGCGCCAGCAGCCAGGCGGGACGGAAGACTACCATTAAATTAAACAATGAGCAGTTCTTC
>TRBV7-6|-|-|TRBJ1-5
CASSLGGYSNQPQHF
TGTGCCAGCAGCTTAGGAGGGTATAGCAATCAGCCCCAGCATTTT
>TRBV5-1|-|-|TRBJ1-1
CASSLFSGSPEAFF
TGCGCCAGCAGCTTATTTTCCGGGAGTCCTGAAGCTTTCTTT
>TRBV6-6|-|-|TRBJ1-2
CASSYGASGYTF
TGTGCCAGCAGTTACGGGGCCAGTGGCTACACCTTC
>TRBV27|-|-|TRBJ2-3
CASRPPGGPLEYF
TGTGCCAGCAGACCCCCGGGCGGCCCCCTGGAGTATTTT
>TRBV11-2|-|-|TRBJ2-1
CASSHGARGREQFF
TGTGCCAGCAGCCACGGGGCCCGCGGGCGTGAGCAGTTCTTC
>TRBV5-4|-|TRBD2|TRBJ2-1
CASSFKGGPGEQFF
TGTGCCAGCAGCTTTAAGGGAGGGCCAGGTGAGCAGTTCTTC
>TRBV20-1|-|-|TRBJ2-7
CSAGRYEQYF
TGCAGTGCGGGGAGGTACGAGCAGTACTTC
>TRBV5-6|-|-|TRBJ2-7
CASSLWGRDYEQYF
TGTGCCAGCAGCTTGTGGGGCAGGGACTACGAGCAGTACTTC
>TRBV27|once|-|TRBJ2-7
CASSFYQGPYEQYF
TGTGCCAGCAGTTTCTACCAAGGACCCTACGAGCAGTACTTC